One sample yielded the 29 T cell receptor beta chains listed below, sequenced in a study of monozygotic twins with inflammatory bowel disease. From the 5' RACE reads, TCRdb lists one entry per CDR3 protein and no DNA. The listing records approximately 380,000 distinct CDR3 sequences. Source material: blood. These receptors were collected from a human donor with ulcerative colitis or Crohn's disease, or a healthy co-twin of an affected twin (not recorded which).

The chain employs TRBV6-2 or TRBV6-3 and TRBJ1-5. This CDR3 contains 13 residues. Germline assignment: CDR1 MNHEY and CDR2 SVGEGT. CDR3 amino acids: CASSYQEMQPQHF.

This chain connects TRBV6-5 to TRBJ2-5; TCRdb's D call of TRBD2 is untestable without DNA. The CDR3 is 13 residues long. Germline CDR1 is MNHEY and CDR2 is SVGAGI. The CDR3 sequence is CASKLLAGGTQYF.

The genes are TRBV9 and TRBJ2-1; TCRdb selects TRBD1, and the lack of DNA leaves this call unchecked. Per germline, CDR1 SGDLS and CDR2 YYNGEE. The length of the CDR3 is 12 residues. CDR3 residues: CASSGDRATKFF.

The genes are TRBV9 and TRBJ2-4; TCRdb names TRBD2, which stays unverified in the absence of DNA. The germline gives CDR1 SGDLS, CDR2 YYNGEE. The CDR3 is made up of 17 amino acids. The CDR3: CASSPWGTSYGKNMQYF.

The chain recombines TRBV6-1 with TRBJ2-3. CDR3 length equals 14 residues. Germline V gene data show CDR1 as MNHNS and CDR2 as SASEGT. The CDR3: CATRPRVVTDTQYF.

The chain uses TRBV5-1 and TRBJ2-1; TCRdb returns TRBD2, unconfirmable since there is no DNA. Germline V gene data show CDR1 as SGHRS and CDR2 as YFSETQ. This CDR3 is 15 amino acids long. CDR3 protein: CASSLGLDPYNEQFF.

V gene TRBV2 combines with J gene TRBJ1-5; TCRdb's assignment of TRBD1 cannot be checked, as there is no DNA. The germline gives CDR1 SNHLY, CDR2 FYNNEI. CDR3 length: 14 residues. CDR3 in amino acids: CASSRQHSNQPQHF.

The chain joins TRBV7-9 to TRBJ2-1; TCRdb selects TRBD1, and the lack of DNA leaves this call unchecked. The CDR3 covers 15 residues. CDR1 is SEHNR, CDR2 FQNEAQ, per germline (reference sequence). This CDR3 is CASSRGQGTYNEQFF.

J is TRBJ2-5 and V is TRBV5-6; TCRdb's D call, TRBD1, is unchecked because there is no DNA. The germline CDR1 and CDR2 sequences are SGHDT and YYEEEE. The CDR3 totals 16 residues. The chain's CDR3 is CASLPRGTGIQETQYF. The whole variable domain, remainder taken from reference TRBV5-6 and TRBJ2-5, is DAGVTQSPTHLIKTRGQQVTLRCSPKSGHDTVSWYQQALGQGPQFIFQYYEEEERQRGNFPDRFSGHQFPNYSSELNVNALLLGDSALYLCASLPRGTGIQETQYFGPGTRLLVL.

The CDR3 sequence is CASSLTGSRVEQFF. The chain is built from TRBV7-9 and TRBJ2-1; TCRdb's assignment of TRBD2 cannot be checked, as there is no DNA. Germline V gives CDR1 SEHNR, CDR2 FQNEAQ (reference sequence). The CDR3 spans 14 residues.

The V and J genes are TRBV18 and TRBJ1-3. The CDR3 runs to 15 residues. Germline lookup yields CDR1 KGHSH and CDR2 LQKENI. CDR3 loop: CASSPEGSSGNTIYF.

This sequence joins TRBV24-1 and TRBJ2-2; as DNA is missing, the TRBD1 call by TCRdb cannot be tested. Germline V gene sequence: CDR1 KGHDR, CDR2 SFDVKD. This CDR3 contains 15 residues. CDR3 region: CATSDLSLGGRELFF.

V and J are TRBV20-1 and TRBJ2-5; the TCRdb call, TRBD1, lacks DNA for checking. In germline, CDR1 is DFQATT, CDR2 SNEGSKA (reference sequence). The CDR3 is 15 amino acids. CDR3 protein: CSASRGDRGSETQYF.

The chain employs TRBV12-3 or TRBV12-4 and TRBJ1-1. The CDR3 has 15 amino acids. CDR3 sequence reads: CASSLGQVMNTEAFF.

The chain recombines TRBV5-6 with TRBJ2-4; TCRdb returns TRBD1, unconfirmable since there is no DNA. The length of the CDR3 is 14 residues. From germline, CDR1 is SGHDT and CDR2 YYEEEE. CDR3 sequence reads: CASSRRGGKNIQYF.

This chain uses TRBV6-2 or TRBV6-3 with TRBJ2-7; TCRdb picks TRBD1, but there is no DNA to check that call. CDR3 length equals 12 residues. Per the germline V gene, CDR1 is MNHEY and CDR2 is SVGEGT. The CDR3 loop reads CASSYAGSEQYF.

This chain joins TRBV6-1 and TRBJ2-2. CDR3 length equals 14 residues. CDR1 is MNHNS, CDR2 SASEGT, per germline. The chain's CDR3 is CASWRTQLTGELFF.

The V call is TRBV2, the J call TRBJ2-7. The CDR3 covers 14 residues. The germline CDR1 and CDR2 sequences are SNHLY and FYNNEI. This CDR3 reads CASHTGQGAYEQYF.

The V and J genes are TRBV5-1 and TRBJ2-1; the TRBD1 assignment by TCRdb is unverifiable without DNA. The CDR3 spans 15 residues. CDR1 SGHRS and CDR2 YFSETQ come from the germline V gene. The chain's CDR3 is CASSSQGPTYNEQFF.

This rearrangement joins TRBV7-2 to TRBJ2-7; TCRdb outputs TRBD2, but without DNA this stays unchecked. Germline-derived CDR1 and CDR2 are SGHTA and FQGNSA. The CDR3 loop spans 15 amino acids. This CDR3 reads CASSFRGRQSYEQYF. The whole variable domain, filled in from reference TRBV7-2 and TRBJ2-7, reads GAGVSQSPSNKVTEKGKDVELRCDPISGHTALYWYRQSLGQGLEFLIYFQGNSAPDKSGLPSDRFSAERTGGSVSTLTIQRTQQEDSAVYLCASSFRGRQSYEQYFGPGTRLTVT.

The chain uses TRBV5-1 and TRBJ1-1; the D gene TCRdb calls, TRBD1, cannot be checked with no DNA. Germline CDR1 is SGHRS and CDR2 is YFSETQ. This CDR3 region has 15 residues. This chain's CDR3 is CASSPRQGQGTEAFF.

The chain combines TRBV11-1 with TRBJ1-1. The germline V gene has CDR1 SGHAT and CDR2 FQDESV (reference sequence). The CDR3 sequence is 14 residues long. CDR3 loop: CASSAAGWGTEAFF.

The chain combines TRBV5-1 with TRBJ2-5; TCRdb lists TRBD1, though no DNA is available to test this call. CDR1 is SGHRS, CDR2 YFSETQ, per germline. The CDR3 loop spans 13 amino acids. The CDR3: CTSSRRGGETQYF.

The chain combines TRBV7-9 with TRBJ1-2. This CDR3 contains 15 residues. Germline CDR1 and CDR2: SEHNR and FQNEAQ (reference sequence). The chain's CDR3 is CASSRAAAWDYGYTF.

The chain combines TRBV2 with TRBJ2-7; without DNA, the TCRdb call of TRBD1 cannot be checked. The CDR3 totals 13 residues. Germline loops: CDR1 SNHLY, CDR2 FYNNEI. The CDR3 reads CASSEDITYEQYF.

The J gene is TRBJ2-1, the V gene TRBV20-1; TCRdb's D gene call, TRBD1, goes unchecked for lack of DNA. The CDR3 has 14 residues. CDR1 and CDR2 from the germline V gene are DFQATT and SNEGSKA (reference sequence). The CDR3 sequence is CSARVQQGWNEQFF.

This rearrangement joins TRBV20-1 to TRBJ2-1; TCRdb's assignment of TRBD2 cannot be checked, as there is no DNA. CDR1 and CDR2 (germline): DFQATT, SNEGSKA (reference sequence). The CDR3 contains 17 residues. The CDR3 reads CSAAGLAGGLFYNEQFF.

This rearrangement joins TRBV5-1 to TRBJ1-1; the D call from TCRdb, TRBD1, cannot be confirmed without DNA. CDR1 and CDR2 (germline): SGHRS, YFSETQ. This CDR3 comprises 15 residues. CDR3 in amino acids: CASSLVQGAFGEAFF.

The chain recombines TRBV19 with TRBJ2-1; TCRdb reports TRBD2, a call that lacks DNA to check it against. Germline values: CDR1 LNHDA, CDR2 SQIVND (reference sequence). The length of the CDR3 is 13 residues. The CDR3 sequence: CASSPSGGREQFF.